This T cell receptor beta chain is drawn from a study of CD8+ T cells in alopecia areata. Study details: Twice a day, 5 to 10 mg of oral tofacitinib was administered to treated patients. Percent of scalp involved defined treated patients' severity scores. The study, taken as a whole, reports: Many expanded lesional clones persisted in scalp and blood during tofacitinib. Scalp clonality and expanded CD8+ clones among the top 100 were significantly decreased by tofacitinib.

Treatment specified: oral pan-JAK inhibitor, 5-10 mg twice daily. Concerning this clone: Antigen: not known.

In each case, RNA was isolated and then reverse transcribed into cDNA as the sequencing template. This table comes from immunoSEQ multiplex PCR, and its TCRdb copy is limited to in-frame clones, with some not included. Found here are approximately 210,000 clones, less than 45% of them singletons; the top ten hold about 2.6%. V shed 4 bases and J 8 bases; nucleotides not matched to a gene: 13. The CDR3 covers 15 residues. The germline CDR1 and CDR2 sequences are SGHDN and FVKESK. The chain recombines TRBV14 with TRBJ1-2; 7 bases map to TRBD1. Specimen: CD4+ T cells sorted from blood, collected at approximately week 36, from a patient treated with tofacitinib. This sequence was found in a human donor with alopecia areata. Here the CDR3 reads CASSPIARQGTGYTF. CDR3 DNA sequence: TGTGCCAGCAGCCCCATAGCTCGACAGGGTACGGGCTACACCTTC.